This record covers a single TCR beta chain. Germline V CDR1 and CDR2: SEHNR, FQNEAQ (reference sequence). This CDR3 spans 13 amino acids. Trimming removed 11 bases from V and 5 bases from J; junction bases left unmatched: 8. This entry comes from a study of cytomegalovirus exposure and HLA in healthy donors. Generated by immunoSEQ multiplex PCR, the TCRdb table keeps only in-frame clones and is missing some. Of fewer than 200,000 clones detected, roughly nine tenths appear once; the ten largest clones hold over 9%. The rearrangement links TRBV7-9 to TRBJ1-2, with 10 bases identical to TRBD1. The source of this sequence is a woman between 18 and 29 years old in good health and CMV-seropositive. Sequencing input: PBMCs. CDR3 sequence: CAGIRDRGYGYTF. CDR3 sequence (DNA): TGTGCCGGAATCCGGGACAGGGGTTATGGCTACACCTTC. Complete variable domain (other parts from reference TRBV7-9 and TRBJ1-2): DTGVSQNPRHKITKRGQNVTFRCDPISEHNRLYWYRQTLGQGPEFLTYFQNEAQLEKSRLLSDRFSAERPKGSFSTLEIQRTEQGDSAMYLCAGIRDRGYGYTFGSGTRLTVV.